What follows are 5 T cell receptor beta chains derived from one specimen sequenced in a study of control samples from healthy donors and cancer patients. Clones were read by immunoSEQ multiplex PCR, and TCRdb kept only the in-frame ones, dropping some. The sample gives about 150,000 clones, more than 85% of which show up once; about 5.8% is in the top ten. The specimen sequenced was blood. Every receptor here comes from a man younger than 30 in good health.

In DNA, the CDR3 is TGTGCCAGTATGTCCGGCCCCGGTAGGGGAGAAGCTTTCTTT. It yields the protein CASMSGPGRGEAFF. The chain carries TRBV19 and TRBJ1-1; D possibly corresponds to TRBD1 (5 bases). The CDR3 has 14 amino acids. V was trimmed by 7 bases and J by 8 bases, leaving 20 bases between them. Germline values: CDR1 LNHDA, CDR2 SQIVND (reference sequence).

This clone was found a few times. V and J are TRBV3-1 (or the pseudogene TRBV3-2) and TRBJ2-1; the D gene could be TRBD1 or TRBD2 (5 bases each). This CDR3 has 12 residues. CDR1 and CDR2 from the germline V gene are LGHDT and YNNKEL (reference sequence). V was cut by 2 bases and J by 12 bases, with 11 bases left in between. The CDR3 protein is CASSQTRGWQFF. The CDR3 DNA reads as TGTGCCAGCAGCCAAACCCGGGGCTGGCAGTTCTTC.

The chain joins TRBV6-2 or TRBV6-3 to TRBJ2-3; TRBD2 matches 9 bases. This CDR3 contains 16 residues. The germline CDR1 and CDR2 sequences are MNHEY and SVGEGT. Trimming cost V 0 bases and J 3 bases; bases outside gene matches: 4. The CDR3 coding sequence is TGTGCCAGCAGTTACTCGTCTAGCGGGGAAACAGATACGCAGTATTTT. It encodes CASSYSSSGETDTQYF.

The chain joins TRBV6-6 to TRBJ1-5; D remains ambiguous. The V gene lost 2 bases and the J gene lost 1 base, with 6 bases spanning the gap. The CDR3 runs 14 residues. Germline CDR1 is MNHNY and CDR2 is SVGAGI (reference sequence). The CDR3 loop reads CASSYTDSNQPQHF. As DNA, the CDR3 is TGTGCCAGCAGTTACACGGACAGCAATCAGCCCCAGCATTTT.

CDR3 loop: CASSQPGRTTDTQYF. In DNA form, the CDR3 reads TGTGCCAGCTCTCAGCCGGGACGGACCACAGATACGCAGTATTTT. The chain uses TRBV18 and TRBJ2-3; D tentatively fits TRBD1 or TRBD2 (5 bases each). V lost 6 bases and J 2 bases, leaving 15 bases between the germline ends. CDR3 size: 15 residues. CDR1 and CDR2 (germline): KGHSH, LQKENI.